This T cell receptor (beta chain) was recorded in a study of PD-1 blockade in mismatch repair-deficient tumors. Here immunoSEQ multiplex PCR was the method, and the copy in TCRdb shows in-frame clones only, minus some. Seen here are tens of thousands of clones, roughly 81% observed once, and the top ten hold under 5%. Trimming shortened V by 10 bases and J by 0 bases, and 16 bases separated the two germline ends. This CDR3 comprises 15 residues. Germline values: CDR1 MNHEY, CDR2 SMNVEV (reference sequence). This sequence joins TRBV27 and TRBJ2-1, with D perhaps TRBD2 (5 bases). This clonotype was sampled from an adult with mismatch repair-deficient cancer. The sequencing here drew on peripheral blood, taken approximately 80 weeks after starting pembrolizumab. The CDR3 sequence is CAILKRTYSYNEQFF. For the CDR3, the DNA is TGTGCCATCCTCAAGCGGACCTACTCCTACAATGAGCAGTTCTTC.